These T cell receptor beta chains were read from a single sample in a study of blood T cell repertoires in COVID-19. Clones were sequenced by immunoSEQ multiplex PCR, and TCRdb holds only the in-frame ones, with some missing. The sample contains 270,000 or so clones, around nine tenths of which appear only once. The sample was peripheral blood. These receptors came from a woman under 40 with COVID-19, enrolled during active disease. CDR3s include the opening cysteine and the closing phenylalanine or tryptophan. Fields, in order: CDR3 length, V gene, D gene, J gene, clone size, CDR3 protein, CDR3 DNA. A D gene is named only where the DNA matches it firmly. Clone size appears in some rows only: once, few, many, or a class for an expanded clone.

11	TRBV9	TRBD1	TRBJ1-2	-	CASSAGGGYTF	TGTGCCAGCAGCGCAGGGGGAGGCTACACCTTC
13	TRBV29-1	-	TRBJ1-2	-	CSASPDTYYGYTF	TGCAGCGCCTCACCCGACACCTACTATGGCTACACCTTC
19	TRBV27	TRBD2	TRBJ2-4	-	CASSQLAGGRMNPKNIQYF	TGTGCCAGCAGCCAACTAGCGGGGGGCCGGATGAACCCCAAAAACATTCAGTACTTC
14	TRBV10-2	-	TRBJ1-1	-	CASSERLKRTEAFF	TGCGCCAGCAGTGAGCGCTTGAAGAGGACTGAAGCTTTCTTT
14	TRBV29-1	-	TRBJ2-7	-	CSVAGRGDSYEQYF	TGCAGCGTTGCGGGCAGGGGCGACTCCTACGAGCAGTACTTC
13	TRBV5-1	-	TRBJ1-5	once	CASSSQGNQPQHF	TGCGCCAGCAGCTCACAGGGCAATCAGCCCCAGCATTTT
13	TRBV2	-	TRBJ1-5	-	CASKRDSNQPQHF	TGTGCCAGCAAGCGGGACAGCAATCAGCCCCAGCATTTT
12	TRBV9	-	TRBJ1-2	-	CASSVDSYGYTF	TGTGCCAGCAGCGTAGACTCCTATGGCTACACCTTC
15	TRBV27	TRBD2	TRBJ2-3	-	CASSKRGPFTDTQYF	TGTGCCAGCAGTAAGCGGGGGCCCTTCACAGATACGCAGTATTTT
16	TRBV5-1	TRBD2	TRBJ2-7	-	CASSIGTSGGAYEQYF	TGCGCCAGCAGCATAGGGACTAGCGGGGGGGCCTACGAGCAGTACTTC
11	TRBV29-1	-	TRBJ1-2	-	CSSGGRDGYTF	TGCAGCTCGGGGGGGAGGGATGGCTACACCTTC
20	TRBV13	TRBD2	TRBJ2-3	-	CASSFPGTSLGTAGTDTQYF	TGTGCCAGCAGCTTTCCGGGGACTAGCTTGGGGACGGCTGGCACAGATACGCAGTATTTT
15	TRBV28	TRBD1	TRBJ1-1	-	CASSLVWTGNTEAFF	TGTGCCAGCAGTTTAGTGTGGACAGGGAACACTGAAGCTTTCTTT
13	TRBV30	-	TRBJ2-1	-	CAWSLNRYNEQFF	TGTGCCTGGAGCCTAAACAGGTACAATGAGCAGTTCTTC
13	TRBV18	-	TRBJ2-7	-	CASSPYRTPEQYF	TGTGCCAGCTCACCGTACAGGACCCCCGAGCAGTACTTC
16	TRBV10-2	TRBD2	TRBJ2-3	-	CASIGMTSGITDTQYF	TGCGCCAGCATCGGGATGACTAGCGGGATCACAGATACGCAGTATTTT
15	TRBV6-5	-	TRBJ1-5	-	CASRTRAGRGQPQHF	TGTGCCAGCAGAACAAGGGCCGGCCGGGGTCAGCCCCAGCATTTT
15	TRBV6-5	-	TRBJ1-1	once	CASSYRDRFNTEAFF	TGTGCCAGCAGTTACCGAGACAGGTTCAACACTGAAGCTTTCTTT
11	TRBV20-1	TRBD1	TRBJ1-2	-	CSARDREGYTF	TGCAGTGCTAGGGACAGGGAGGGCTACACCTTC
14	TRBV6-5	-	TRBJ1-5	-	CASNGGSWGQPQHF	TGTGCCAGCAATGGGGGGTCATGGGGTCAGCCCCAGCATTTT
11	TRBV5-1	-	TRBJ1-2	-	CASNDPMGYTF	TGCGCCAGCAACGATCCTATGGGCTACACCTTC
14	TRBV12-2	-	TRBJ2-5	-	CASRFRGQEETQYF	TGTGCAAGTCGCTTCCGTGGACAGGAAGAGACCCAGTACTTC
10	TRBV29-1	-	TRBJ2-3	-	CSVLADTQYF	TGCAGCGTCCTAGCAGATACGCAGTATTTT
15	TRBV19	TRBD1	TRBJ2-7	-	CASSPSQGAGYEQYF	TGTGCCAGTAGTCCAAGTCAGGGGGCGGGCTACGAGCAGTACTTC
17	TRBV10-3	TRBD2	TRBJ2-3	-	CAISESRTSGLTDTQYF	TGTGCCATCAGTGAGTCGAGGACTAGCGGCCTCACAGATACGCAGTATTTT
16	TRBV3-1/TRBV3-2	-	TRBJ1-3	once	CASSQQPQVHGNTIYF	TGTGCCAGCAGCCAACAGCCGCAGGTTCACGGAAACACCATATATTTT
13	TRBV10-3	TRBD1	TRBJ1-1	-	CAIRGQGDTEAFF	TGTGCCATCAGGGGACAGGGGGACACTGAAGCTTTCTTT
19	TRBV21-1	-	TRBJ1-6	-	CASSKYLREIVVENSPLHF	TGTGCCAGCAGCAAGTACTTGCGTGAAATAGTGGTTGAAAATTCACCCCTCCACTTT
13	TRBV18	-	TRBJ2-4	-	CASSSSPSPIQYF	TGTGCCAGCTCCTCAAGCCCAAGCCCCATTCAGTACTTC
15	TRBV9	-	TRBJ1-2	once	CASSAKTEDVWGYTF	TGTGCCAGCAGCGCTAAGACAGAGGATGTCTGGGGCTACACCTTC
15	TRBV6-6	TRBD1	TRBJ1-5	-	CASSYQGGWHQPQHF	TGTGCCAGCAGTTACCAGGGGGGATGGCATCAGCCCCAGCATTTT
12	TRBV7-2	TRBD1	TRBJ1-2	-	CASSSQGVGYTF	TGTGCCAGCAGCTCCCAGGGGGTCGGCTACACCTTC
17	TRBV4-1	-	TRBJ1-5	-	CASSQDERQGFDQPQHF	TGCGCCAGCAGCCAAGATGAGAGGCAGGGCTTCGATCAGCCCCAGCATTTT
14	TRBV27	-	TRBJ1-1	-	CASSLTGGGTEAFF	TGTGCCAGCAGTTTGACGGGAGGTGGAACTGAAGCTTTCTTT
15	TRBV15	TRBD1	TRBJ1-6	-	CATSRSRQGQSPLHF	TGTGCCACCAGCAGATCACGACAGGGTCAATCACCCCTCCACTTT
18	TRBV2	TRBD1	TRBJ2-2	-	CASSKGAGLSLNTGELFF	TGTGCCAGCAGTAAGGGGGCAGGGCTTAGTCTGAACACCGGGGAGCTGTTTTTT
16	TRBV9	TRBD2	TRBJ2-7	-	CASSVGLAGTYYEQYF	TGTGCCAGCAGCGTAGGACTAGCGGGGACCTACTACGAGCAGTACTTC
14	TRBV30	-	TRBJ1-6	few	CAWKPGSYNSPLHF	TGTGCCTGGAAGCCGGGGTCGTATAATTCACCCCTCCACTTT
15	TRBV11-2	-	TRBJ2-7	-	CASSPSGDVAYEQYF	TGTGCCAGCAGCCCTTCGGGAGACGTCGCCTACGAGCAGTACTTC
11	TRBV7-8	-	TRBJ2-7	once	CASSLAPELYF	TGTGCCAGCAGCTTAGCCCCCGAGTTGTACTTC
13	TRBV3-1/TRBV3-2	-	TRBJ1-5	-	CASSQAPDQPQHF	TGTGCCAGCAGCCAAGCACCAGATCAGCCCCAGCATTTT
17	TRBV27	TRBD1	TRBJ1-2	-	CASSWLSGQGGDNGYTF	TGTGCCAGCAGTTGGTTAAGCGGACAGGGAGGGGACAATGGCTACACCTTC
17	TRBV3-1/TRBV3-2	TRBD2	TRBJ2-3	-	CASSPPDRGGQADTQYF	TGTGCCAGCAGCCCCCCCGACCGGGGGGGCCAAGCGGATACGCAGTATTTT
14	TRBV27	-	TRBJ1-5	-	CASSLGGVGQPQHF	TGTGCCAGCAGTTTAGGAGGGGTGGGACAGCCCCAGCATTTT
13	TRBV2	-	TRBJ2-1	once	CASKEGSETEQFF	TGTGCCAGCAAAGAGGGAAGCGAAACTGAGCAGTTCTTC
18	TRBV4-2	TRBD1	TRBJ1-5	-	CASSQVNSGQGGNQPQHF	TGTGCCAGCAGCCAAGTAAATTCCGGACAGGGCGGCAATCAGCCCCAGCATTTT
18	TRBV5-1	TRBD1	TRBJ1-4	-	CASSHRDRGTREYEKLFF	TGCGCCAGCAGCCACCGGGACAGGGGTACGCGGGAGTATGAAAAACTGTTTTTT
14	TRBV5-4	-	TRBJ2-1	-	CASSPPGSYNEQFF	TGTGCCAGCAGCCCCCCGGGATCCTACAATGAGCAGTTCTTC
15	TRBV9	TRBD1	TRBJ1-6	-	CASSVEVQGDSPLHF	TGTGCCAGCAGCGTAGAAGTACAGGGGGATTCACCCCTCCACTTT
13	TRBV11-2	TRBD1	TRBJ2-1	-	CASSSTGRNEQFF	TGTGCCAGCAGCTCGACAGGGCGGAATGAGCAGTTCTTC
16	TRBV5-6	TRBD1	TRBJ1-2	-	CASSQAPTGGPYGYTF	TGTGCCAGCAGCCAGGCCCCGACAGGGGGGCCCTATGGCTACACCTTC
18	TRBV14	TRBD2	TRBJ2-3	-	CASSQARTSGGHTDTQYF	TGTGCCAGCAGCCAGGCCCGGACTAGCGGGGGGCACACAGATACGCAGTATTTT
14	TRBV5-1	-	TRBJ2-2	once	CASSLDHGAGELFF	TGCGCCAGCAGCTTGGATCACGGGGCCGGGGAGCTGTTTTTT
14	TRBV7-2	TRBD1	TRBJ1-2	-	CASSRDRGDYGYTF	TGTGCCAGCAGCAGGGACAGGGGCGACTATGGCTACACCTTC
14	TRBV24-1	TRBD1	TRBJ2-7	-	CATSDFDTGTGIYF	TGTGCCACCAGTGATTTTGACACCGGGACAGGGATATACTTC
15	TRBV6-5	-	TRBJ2-7	-	CASSPTSQAGYEQYF	TGTGCCAGCAGCCCGACATCCCAGGCGGGCTACGAGCAGTACTTC
13	TRBV29-1	TRBD2	TRBJ2-5	-	CSITAGGQETQYF	TGCAGCATCACAGCGGGGGGGCAAGAGACCCAGTACTTC
14	TRBV7-9	-	TRBJ1-6	-	CASTSLTNNSPLHF	TGTGCCAGCACCTCATTAACAAATAATTCACCCCTCCACTTT